Below, one T cell receptor (beta chain) is given with its context. TCRdb reprocessed the reads with MiXCR, giving one entry per CDR3 protein. The repertoire includes 60,000 to 65,000 distinct CDR3 sequences, 21% of them detected once, and less than 2.5% sits in the top ten. This entry comes from a study of lung T cells in sarcoidosis with Löfgren's syndrome. Germline V gives CDR1 MGHRA, CDR2 YSYEKL. The V and J ends lost 3 bases and 3 bases respectively, with 15 bases between them. The length of the CDR3 is 16 residues. This clonotype was sampled from a human donor with sarcoidosis (Löfgren's syndrome or another form), or a control subject (not recorded which). Sequenced material: CD4+ T cells from PBMCs. J is TRBJ1-5 and V is TRBV4-1; D is possibly TRBD1 (5 bases). As DNA, the CDR3 is TGCGCCAGCAGCCACCAACGGGGGAAGGTCAATCAGCCCCAGCATTTT. This translates into CASSHQRGKVNQPQHF.